This is a list of T cell receptor beta chains from one sample in a study of T cells in Graves' hyperthyroidism and ophthalmopathy. TCRdb re-analysed the multiplex PCR reads in MiXCR, keeping a single row per CDR3 protein. This table holds approximately 590,000 distinct CDR3 sequences, around 14% found once. The specimen was blood. These receptors were obtained from a woman aged 25 to 39 with Graves' hyperthyroidism. The CDR3 runs from the conserved cysteine through the conserved F or W. Each record gives: D gene, V gene, clone size, J gene, CDR3 DNA, CDR3 protein. The D gene is left open where the match is weak. The size field is filled for only some rows; it gives once, few, many or a size class.

>TRBD1|TRBV3-1|.|TRBJ1-1
TGTGCCAGCAGCCTAGGGGACAGGGTTGGCTCTGAAGCTTTCTTT
CASSLGDRVGSEAFF
>.|TRBV29-1|.|TRBJ2-7
TGCAGCATTGAGGGTGGCACCTACGAGCAGTACTTC
CSIEGGTYEQYF
>.|TRBV2|.|TRBJ1-1
TGTGCCAGCACCTTGTCCATGAACACTGAAGCTTTCTTT
CASTLSMNTEAFF
>.|TRBV20-1|.|TRBJ2-7
TGCAGTGCGGCCCAAGGGGGAGGGGGCGATGCGTACGAGCAGTACTTC
CSAAQGGGGDAYEQYF
>.|TRBV9|few|TRBJ2-1
TGTGCCAGCAGCGGAGCCACAGGGTTCTACAATGAGCAGTTCTTC
CASSGATGFYNEQFF
>TRBD1|TRBV5-1|many|TRBJ1-1
TGCGCCAGCAGCTTGTCGGGACAGGGGGCGCCGAACACTGAAGCTTTCTTT
CASSLSGQGAPNTEAFF
>.|TRBV12-3/TRBV12-4|many|TRBJ2-7
TGTGCCAGCAGACGGGACACTGGCTACGAGCAGTACTTC
CASRRDTGYEQYF
>TRBD2|TRBV4-2|few|TRBJ2-3
TGTGCCGTTGGGGGACTAGCGGACACAGATACGCAGTATTTT
CAVGGLADTDTQYF
>.|TRBV7-3|.|TRBJ2-3
TGTGCCAGCAGCTTGCGGGTTAGCACAGATACGCAGTATTTT
CASSLRVSTDTQYF
>TRBD1|TRBV20-1|.|TRBJ1-4
TGCAGTGCTATGGACAGGGGATTCAATGAAAAACTGTTTTTT
CSAMDRGFNEKLFF
>.|TRBV6-1|few|TRBJ2-3
TGTGCCAGCTTCGCGGATACCACAGATACGCAGTATTTT
CASFADTTDTQYF
>.|TRBV28|.|TRBJ1-1
TGTGCCAGCAGTTCCCCGGGGTTCAGAGGGAACGCTGAAGCTTTCTTT
CASSSPGFRGNAEAFF
>.|TRBV12-5|.|TRBJ2-1
TGTGCTAGTGGTTTTGGACAAATGGGCTACAATGAGCAGTTCTTC
CASGFGQMGYNEQFF
>TRBD1|TRBV6-1|many|TRBJ1-1
TGTGCCAGCAGGGACACCCATGGGACAGCGAACACTGAAGCTTTCTTT
CASRDTHGTANTEAFF
>TRBD2|TRBV7-2|many|TRBJ2-1
TGTGCCAGCAGCTCCCCGGGACTAGCCTTTGAGCAGTTCTTC
CASSSPGLAFEQFF
>TRBD2|TRBV7-6|.|TRBJ2-5
TGTGCCAGCAGAAAGACTAGCGGGAGATTGTACCAAGAGACCCAGTACTTC
CASRKTSGRLYQETQYF
>.|TRBV7-3|few|TRBJ2-3
TGTGCCAGCAGCCTAGGGGTTGGTCGGACAGATACGCAGTATTTT
CASSLGVGRTDTQYF
>.|TRBV6-2/TRBV6-3|many|TRBJ2-7
TGTGCCAGCAGTTACGAGGAAAGCTCCTACGAGCAGTACTTC
CASSYEESSYEQYF
>TRBD1|TRBV2|many|TRBJ2-4
TGTGCCAGCAGTGCTAGGGACAGGGGACGAATAGCCAAAAACATTCAGTACTTC
CASSARDRGRIAKNIQYF
>TRBD1|TRBV13|.|TRBJ2-5
TGTGCCAGCAGCATCCGGACAGGGATGGAGACCCAGTACTTC
CASSIRTGMETQYF
>TRBD2|TRBV3-1|few|TRBJ2-5
TGTGCCAGCAGCCAAACCGGGGGGGGGCCACAAGAGACCCAGTACTTC
CASSQTGGGPQETQYF
>TRBD2|TRBV20-1|many|TRBJ2-1
TGCAGTGCTACTCGACTAGCGGGGGGGTACAATGAGCAGTTCTTC
CSATRLAGGYNEQFF
>.|TRBV9|many|TRBJ2-3
TGTGCCAGCAGCGTAGGAGCAGGACCCACAGATACGCAGTATTTT
CASSVGAGPTDTQYF
>.|TRBV18|few|TRBJ2-7
TGTGCCAGCTCACCCGGGGTGGCAGAGACCGCCTACGAGCAGTACTTC
CASSPGVAETAYEQYF
>.|TRBV7-9|.|TRBJ2-7
TGTGCCAGCAGCAAACAGGTCGGTGGCGAGCAGTACTTC
CASSKQVGGEQYF
>.|TRBV7-6|.|TRBJ2-7
TGTGCCAGCAGCTTAGTAAATTGGGGACAAAGACACGAGCAGTACTTC
CASSLVNWGQRHEQYF
>.|TRBV9|.|TRBJ1-6
TGTGCCAGCAGCGTATCCGAGGTGGCACCCCTCCACTTT
CASSVSEVAPLHF
>.|TRBV15|many|TRBJ2-3
TGTGCCACCAGCAGAGATCTGGGAGATACGCAGTATTTT
CATSRDLGDTQYF
>TRBD1|TRBV6-5|few|TRBJ2-5
TGTGCCAGCAGTTACTCGACAGGGGGCGAGGAGACCCAGTACTTC
CASSYSTGGEETQYF
>TRBD2|TRBV25-1|.|TRBJ2-2
TGTGCCAGCAGTGAATCAGGCTCTAGCGGGAGTATGTTAGGGGAGCTGTTTTTT
CASSESGSSGSMLGELFF
>.|TRBV24-1|few|TRBJ1-2
TGTGCCACCAGTGATCCGCAGGGGACGGGAGGCTACACCTTC
CATSDPQGTGGYTF
>TRBD2|TRBV29-1|few|TRBJ2-3
TGCAGCGTTGAACCTCTAGGACTAGCGGGTGCGGGAGATACGCAGTATTTT
CSVEPLGLAGAGDTQYF
>.|TRBV30|many|TRBJ2-3
TGTGCCTGGAGTGTACAAACAGATACGCAGTATTTT
CAWSVQTDTQYF
>TRBD1|TRBV30|.|TRBJ1-1
TGTGCCTGGGAGGGACAGGGGGTATGGGCTTTCTTT
CAWEGQGVWAFF
>TRBD1|TRBV27|few|TRBJ2-7
TGTGCCAGCAACCCCCTTGGACAGGGGTACTACGAGCAGTACTTC
CASNPLGQGYYEQYF
>.|TRBV28|many|TRBJ2-3
TGTGCCAGCAGTTTAGGAGAGACAGATACGCAGTATTTT
CASSLGETDTQYF
>TRBD2|TRBV5-1|many|TRBJ2-1
TGCGCCAGCAGCTTGAAGCGGGGCCACAATGAGCAGTTCTTC
CASSLKRGHNEQFF
>.|TRBV19|.|TRBJ2-3
TGTGCCAGTAGTATCGGCCAGGGGATAGATACGCAGTATTTT
CASSIGQGIDTQYF
>.|TRBV12-3/TRBV12-4|.|TRBJ2-1
TGTGCCAGCAGTTTAAATCGACTAACCTCCTACGAGCAGTTCTTC
CASSLNRLTSYEQFF
>.|TRBV3-1|.|TRBJ2-1
TGTGCCAGCAGCCCCCAGTTCCAGCGGAAAGACAATGAGCAGTTCTTC
CASSPQFQRKDNEQFF
>.|TRBV14|.|TRBJ2-7
TGTGCCAGCAGCCAAGGGTTCCGAACCCAGACGGCTCCCGAGCAGTACTTC
CASSQGFRTQTAPEQYF
>TRBD1|TRBV3-1|many|TRBJ1-4
TGTGCCAGCAGCCAGGACAGGGAATATGAAAAACTGTTTTTT
CASSQDREYEKLFF
>.|TRBV6-1|many|TRBJ2-7
TGTGCCAGCAGATCCGACAGTCTCTCCTACGAGCAGTACTTC
CASRSDSLSYEQYF
>TRBD2|TRBV28|many|TRBJ2-1
TGTGCCAGCAGACATCGACTAGCGGGGATCTCCTACAATGAGCAGTTCTTC
CASRHRLAGISYNEQFF
>.|TRBV2|many|TRBJ2-5
TGTGCCAGCAGTGAGGAGGGGGAAGAGACCCAGTACTTC
CASSEEGEETQYF
>TRBD2|TRBV4-1|few|TRBJ2-7
TGCGCCAGCAGCCAAGGACTAGCGGGAGGACTAAACTCCTACGAGCAGTACTTC
CASSQGLAGGLNSYEQYF
>TRBD2|TRBV28|many|TRBJ2-5
TGTGCCAGCAGGGATCTTGATGGGGAGGGGTTCAAAGAGACCCAGTACTTC
CASRDLDGEGFKETQYF
>.|TRBV3-1|many|TRBJ2-7
TGCGCCAGCAGCCAAGGTACAGGCTACGAGCAGTACTTC
CASSQGTGYEQYF
>.|TRBV20-1|few|TRBJ1-2
TGCAGTGCTACGAACCCGCAAAGCTATGGCTGCACCTTC
CSATNPQSYGCTF
>TRBD2|TRBV28|many|TRBJ2-1
TGTGCCAGCAGTGACACTAGCGGGAGTTTCTATGAGCAGTTCTTC
CASSDTSGSFYEQFF
>.|TRBV28|many|TRBJ1-1
TGTGCCAGCAGTAACCGACCCTGGGAGGAGGAGACTGAAGCTTTCTTT
CASSNRPWEEETEAFF
>TRBD1|TRBV18|.|TRBJ1-4
TGTGCCAGCTCACACGGGACAGGCCACGCAACTAATGAAAAACTGTTTTTT
CASSHGTGHATNEKLFF